One T cell receptor beta chain is described in this entry. Being one base from a much bigger clone, this may be a read error. These data come from a study of blood T cells in healthy people across ages. Primers used in a second PCR of roughly 6 to 11 cycles were a sample-barcoded 5' primer and a J-beta primer mix. CDR3-containing paired-end reads numbered at least 3 million in each sample. TCRdb re-derived calls from the 5' RACE reads in MiXCR, one entry per CDR3 protein. In the table there are 1.5 million to 2 million distinct CDR3 sequences, 40% to 55% of which are singletons. CDR3 length: 17 amino acids. Germline loops: CDR1 SGHKS, CDR2 YYEKEE (reference sequence).

J is TRBJ2-6 and V is TRBV5-5; D may match TRBD1 or TRBD2 (5 bases each). The receptor was isolated from a woman in her forties in good health. Sequenced material: blood. The CDR3 DNA reads TGTGCCAGCAGCTTGGCGGGATCTGGCTCTGGGGCCAACATCCTGACTTTC. Protein sequence: CASSLAGSGSGANILTF.